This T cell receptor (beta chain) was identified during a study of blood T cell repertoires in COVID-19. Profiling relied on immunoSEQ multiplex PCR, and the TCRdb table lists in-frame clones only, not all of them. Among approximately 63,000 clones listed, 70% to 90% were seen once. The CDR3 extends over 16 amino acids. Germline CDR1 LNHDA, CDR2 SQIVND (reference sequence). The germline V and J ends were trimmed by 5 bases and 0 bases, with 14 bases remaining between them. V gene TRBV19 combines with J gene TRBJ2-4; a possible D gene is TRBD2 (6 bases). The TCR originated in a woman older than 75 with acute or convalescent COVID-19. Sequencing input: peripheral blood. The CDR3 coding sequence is TGTGCCAGTAGTGTCATCGGGGGACTAGCCAAAAACATTCAGTACTTC. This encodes CASSVIGGLAKNIQYF.